Following are 10 T cell receptor beta chains from one sample sequenced in a study of identical twins. TCRdb re-called the 5' RACE reads with MiXCR, one entry per CDR3 protein. The table includes 300,000 to 400,000 distinct CDR3 sequences, 9% to 15% detected once. The sample also formed part of further work on yellow fever vaccine responses in identical twins.

Material: CD8+ T cells sorted from blood. The receptors come from a woman aged 18-29 years in good health.

The chain employs TRBV3-1 and TRBJ2-3; D may match TRBD1 or TRBD2 (5 bases each). From germline, CDR1 is LGHDT and CDR2 YNNKEL (reference sequence). The V end was cut by 1 base, the J end by 0 bases, with 17 bases between. The CDR3 covers 18 residues. The DNA of the CDR3 is TGTGCCAGCAGCCAAGGGCGGACACGGAGGCTTAGCACAGATACGCAGTATTTT. It is translated as CASSQGRTRRLSTDTQYF.

This clonotype has ten or more counts. This sequence joins TRBV20-1 and TRBJ2-7; D possibly corresponds to TRBD2 (6 bases). The CDR3 has 15 residues. CDR1 and CDR2 (germline): DFQATT, SNEGSKA (reference sequence). V was trimmed by 1 base and J by 2 bases, leaving 15 bases between them. The CDR3: CSARGAEGSAYEQYF. DNA of the CDR3: TGCAGTGCTAGAGGGGCGGAGGGATCAGCCTACGAGCAGTACTTC.

The chain carries TRBV12-3 or TRBV12-4 and TRBJ1-1; no clear D. CDR3 length equals 10 residues. V lost 5 bases and J lost 7, with 5 bases in between. This chain's CDR3 is CASSPDEAFF. In nucleotides, the CDR3 is TGTGCCAGCAGTCCCGATGAAGCTTTCTTT.

This clonotype was picked up many times. The chain joins TRBV24-1 to TRBJ2-3; the match to TRBD2 covers 8 bases. The CDR3 consists of 16 residues. V dropped 6 bases and J dropped 1; count of bases not matched to a gene: 8. From germline, CDR1 is KGHDR and CDR2 SFDVKD. The CDR3 region has the DNA TGTGCCACCAGTACACGAGCGGGAGATGGCACAGATACGCAGTATTTT. Translating gives CATSTRAGDGTDTQYF.

This clonotype was seen more than once but under ten times. The rearrangement joins TRBV28 to TRBJ2-7; TRBD2 might be the D (6 bases). Deletions cut 3 bases from V and 4 bases from J, with 10 bases between. The CDR3 has 13 amino acids. Per germline, CDR1 MDHEN and CDR2 SYDVKM. DNA of the CDR3: TGTGCCAGCAGTTTTTCCAGCGGGTACGAGCAGTACTTC. Translating gives CASSFSSGYEQYF. Supplemented by reference TRBV28 and TRBJ2-7, the full variable domain reads DVKVTQSSRYLVKRTGEKVFLECVQDMDHENMFWYRQDPGLGLRLIYFSYDVKMKEKGDIPEGYSVSREKKERFSLILESASTNQTSMYLCASSFSSGYEQYFGPGTRLTVT.

This clonotype was counted a few times. The V call is TRBV4-1, the J call TRBJ1-2, with 8 bases identical to TRBD1. This CDR3 is 14 amino acids long. After removal of 6 bases from V and 4 bases from J, the junction contained 7 bases not matched to a gene. Germline V gene lookup returns CDR1 MGHRA and CDR2 YSYEKL. The CDR3: CASRSATGGYGYTF. CDR3 nucleotides: TGCGCCAGCAGGTCTGCAACAGGGGGCTATGGCTACACCTTC.

This clonotype has just a few counts. V gene TRBV6-4 combines with J gene TRBJ2-2, with 12 bases matching TRBD1. CDR1 MRHNA and CDR2 SNTAGT come from the germline V gene. The CDR3 contains 19 residues. J lost 5 bases, V lost 0 bases, and 10 bases had no gene match. CDR3 sequence reads: CASSDSSGTGGFETGELFF. The DNA of the CDR3 is TGTGCCAGCAGTGACTCATCTGGGACAGGGGGCTTTGAGACCGGGGAGCTGTTTTTT.

The rearrangement joins TRBV4-2 to TRBJ2-1; 10 bases agree with TRBD2. The CDR3 covers 16 residues. With 0 bases clipped from V and 3 bases from J, the junction kept 2 bases outside the gene matches. Germline V gene sequence: CDR1 LGHNA, CDR2 YNFKEQ. For the CDR3, the DNA is TGTGCCAGCAGCCAAGAAGTAGCGGGGGGCTACAATGAGCAGTTCTTC. Residues: CASSQEVAGGYNEQFF.

The gene calls are TRBV19 and TRBJ2-1; D may match TRBD1 or TRBD2 (6 bases each). CDR3 size: 12 residues. Deletions cut 10 bases from V and 12 bases from J, with 19 bases between. CDR1 is LNHDA, CDR2 SQIVND, per germline (reference sequence). The CDR3 sequence: CATRTGGWGQFF. CDR3 nucleotide sequence: TGTGCCACTCGAACCGGGGGCTGGGGGCAGTTCTTC.

In its sample, this clonotype was seen a few times. This rearrangement joins TRBV7-9 to TRBJ2-1; TRBD2 matches at 10 bases. The CDR3 is 17 residues long. After removal of 4 bases from V and 8 bases from J, the junction contained 14 bases not matched to a gene. From germline, CDR1 is SEHNR and CDR2 FQNEAQ (reference sequence). The CDR3 reads CASSSTLLAGRRDEQFF. CDR3 nucleotide sequence: TGTGCCAGCAGCTCAACCCTACTAGCGGGACGGAGGGATGAGCAGTTCTTC. The full variable domain, in which reference TRBV7-9 and TRBJ2-1 provide the parts outside the CDR3, is DTGVSQNPRHKITKRGQNVTFRCDPISEHNRLYWYRQTLGQGPEFLTYFQNEAQLEKSRLLSDRFSAERPKGSFSTLEIQRTEQGDSAMYLCASSSTLLAGRRDEQFFGPGTRLTVL.